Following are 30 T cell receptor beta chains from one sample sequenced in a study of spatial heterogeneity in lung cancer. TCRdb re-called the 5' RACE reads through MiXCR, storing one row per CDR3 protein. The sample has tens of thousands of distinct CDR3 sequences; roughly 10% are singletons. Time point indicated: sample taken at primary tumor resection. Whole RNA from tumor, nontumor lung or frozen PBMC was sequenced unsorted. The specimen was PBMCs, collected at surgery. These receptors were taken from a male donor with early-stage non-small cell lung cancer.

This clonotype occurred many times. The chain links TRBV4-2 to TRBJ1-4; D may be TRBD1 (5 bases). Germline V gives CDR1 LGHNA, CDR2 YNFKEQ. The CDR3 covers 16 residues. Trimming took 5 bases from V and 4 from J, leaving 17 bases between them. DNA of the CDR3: TGTGCCAGCAGCTCCCCTCCGGGACTGAATAATGAAAAACTGTTTTTT. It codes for CASSSPPGLNNEKLFF.

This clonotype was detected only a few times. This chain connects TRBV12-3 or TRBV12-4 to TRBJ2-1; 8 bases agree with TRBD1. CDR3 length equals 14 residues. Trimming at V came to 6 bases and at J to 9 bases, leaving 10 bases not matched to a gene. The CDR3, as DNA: TGTGCCAGCAGGACGTTAGGACAGGGCGGTGAGCAGTTCTTC. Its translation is CASRTLGQGGEQFF.

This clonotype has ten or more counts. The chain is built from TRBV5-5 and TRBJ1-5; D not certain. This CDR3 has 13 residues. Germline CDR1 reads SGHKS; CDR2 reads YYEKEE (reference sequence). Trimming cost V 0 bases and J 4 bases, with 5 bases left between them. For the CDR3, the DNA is TGTGCCAGCAGCTTGGCGACGAATCAGCCCCAGCATTTT. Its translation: CASSLATNQPQHF.

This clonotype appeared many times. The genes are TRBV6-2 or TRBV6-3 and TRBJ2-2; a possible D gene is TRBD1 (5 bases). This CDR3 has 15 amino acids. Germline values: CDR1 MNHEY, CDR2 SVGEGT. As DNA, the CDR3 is TGTGCTATCGCAGATAGGGGCGCCGGCACCGGGGAGCTGTTTTTT. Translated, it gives CAIADRGAGTGELFF.

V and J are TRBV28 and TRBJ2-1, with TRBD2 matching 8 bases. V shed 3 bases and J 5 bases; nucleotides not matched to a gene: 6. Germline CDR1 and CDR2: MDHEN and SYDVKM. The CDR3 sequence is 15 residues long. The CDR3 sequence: CASSLLLAEDNEQFF. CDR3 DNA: TGTGCCAGCAGTTTGCTACTAGCGGAAGACAATGAGCAGTTCTTC.

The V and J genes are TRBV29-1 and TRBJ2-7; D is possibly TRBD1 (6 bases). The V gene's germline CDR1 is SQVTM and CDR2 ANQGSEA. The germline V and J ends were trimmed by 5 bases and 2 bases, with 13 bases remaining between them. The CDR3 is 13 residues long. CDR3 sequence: CSVRGGSPYEQYF. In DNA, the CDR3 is TGCAGCGTTAGAGGGGGTTCTCCCTACGAGCAGTACTTC.

The chain's CDR3 is CASTYQNTGELFF. The CDR3, as DNA: TGTGCCAGTACCTACCAGAACACCGGGGAGCTGTTTTTT. J is TRBJ2-2 and V is TRBV19; D uncertain. V shed 7 bases and J shed 1 base, with 7 bases lying between them. The CDR3 extends over 13 amino acids. Germline V CDR1 and CDR2: LNHDA, SQIVND (reference sequence).

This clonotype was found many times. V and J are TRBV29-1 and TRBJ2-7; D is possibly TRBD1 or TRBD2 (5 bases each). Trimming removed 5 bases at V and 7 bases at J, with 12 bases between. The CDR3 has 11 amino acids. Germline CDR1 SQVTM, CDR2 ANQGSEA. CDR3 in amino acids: CSVQSGLEQYF. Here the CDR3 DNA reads TGCAGCGTTCAATCGGGGCTTGAGCAGTACTTC.

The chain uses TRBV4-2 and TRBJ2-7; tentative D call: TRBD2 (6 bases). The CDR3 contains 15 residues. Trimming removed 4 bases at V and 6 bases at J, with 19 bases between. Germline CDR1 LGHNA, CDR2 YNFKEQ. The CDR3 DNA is TGTGCCAGCAGCCTTTTCAGTAGCGGAGAGGGCGAGCAGTACTTC. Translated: CASSLFSSGEGEQYF.

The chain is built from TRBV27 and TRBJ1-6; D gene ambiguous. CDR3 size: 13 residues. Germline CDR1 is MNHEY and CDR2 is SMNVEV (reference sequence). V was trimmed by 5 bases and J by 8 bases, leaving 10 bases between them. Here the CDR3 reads CASSLASYSPLHF. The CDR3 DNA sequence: TGTGCCAGCAGTCTCGCATCATATTCACCCCTCCACTTT.

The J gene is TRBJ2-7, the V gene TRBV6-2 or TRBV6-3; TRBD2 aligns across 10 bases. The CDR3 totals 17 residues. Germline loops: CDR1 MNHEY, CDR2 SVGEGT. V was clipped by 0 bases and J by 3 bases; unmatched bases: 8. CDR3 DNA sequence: TGTGCCAGCAGTTACTCCGCTAGCGGGGGCCATCGCTACGAGCAGTACTTC. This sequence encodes CASSYSASGGHRYEQYF.

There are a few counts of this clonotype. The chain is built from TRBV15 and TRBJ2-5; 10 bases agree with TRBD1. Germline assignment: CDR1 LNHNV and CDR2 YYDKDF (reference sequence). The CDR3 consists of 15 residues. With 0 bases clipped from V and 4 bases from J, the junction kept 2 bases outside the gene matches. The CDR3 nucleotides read TGTGCCACCAGCAGAGATCGGACAGGGGGAGAGACCCAGTACTTC. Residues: CATSRDRTGGETQYF.

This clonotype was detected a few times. The CDR3 here is CASSATTGGGELFF. Written as DNA, the CDR3 is TGTGCCAGCAGCGCCACGACAGGGGGCGGGGAGCTGTTTTTT. The chain joins TRBV9 to TRBJ2-2, with 9 bases identical to TRBD1. This CDR3 is 14 amino acids long. The trim removed 3 bases at V and 7 bases at J, leaving 4 bases unmatched. CDR1 and CDR2 from the germline V gene are SGDLS and YYNGEE.

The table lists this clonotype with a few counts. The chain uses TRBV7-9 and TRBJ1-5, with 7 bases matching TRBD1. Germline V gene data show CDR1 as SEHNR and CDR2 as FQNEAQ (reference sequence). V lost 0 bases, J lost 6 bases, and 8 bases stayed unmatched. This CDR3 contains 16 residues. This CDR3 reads CASSLAGTGEGQPQHF. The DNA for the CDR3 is TGTGCCAGCAGCTTAGCGGGAACAGGGGAGGGTCAGCCCCAGCATTTT.

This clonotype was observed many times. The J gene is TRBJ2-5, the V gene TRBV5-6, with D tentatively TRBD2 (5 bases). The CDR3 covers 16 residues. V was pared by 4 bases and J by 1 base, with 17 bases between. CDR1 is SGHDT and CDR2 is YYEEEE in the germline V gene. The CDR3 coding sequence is TGTGCCAGCAGCCTCTGGGGAGCAGGCATCCAAGAGACCCAGTACTTC. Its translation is CASSLWGAGIQETQYF.

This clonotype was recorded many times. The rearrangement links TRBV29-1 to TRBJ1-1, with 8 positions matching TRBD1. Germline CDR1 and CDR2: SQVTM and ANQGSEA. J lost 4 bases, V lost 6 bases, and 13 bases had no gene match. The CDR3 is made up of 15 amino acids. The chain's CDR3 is CSVAGGAGSITEAFF. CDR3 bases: TGCAGCGTAGCAGGGGGCGCTGGGTCTATCACTGAAGCTTTCTTT.

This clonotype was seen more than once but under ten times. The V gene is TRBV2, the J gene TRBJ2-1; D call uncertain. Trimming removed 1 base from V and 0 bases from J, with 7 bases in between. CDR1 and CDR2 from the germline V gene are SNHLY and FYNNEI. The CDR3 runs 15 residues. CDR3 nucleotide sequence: TGTGCCAGCAGTGAAGATGGACCCTCCTACAATGAGCAGTTCTTC. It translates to CASSEDGPSYNEQFF.

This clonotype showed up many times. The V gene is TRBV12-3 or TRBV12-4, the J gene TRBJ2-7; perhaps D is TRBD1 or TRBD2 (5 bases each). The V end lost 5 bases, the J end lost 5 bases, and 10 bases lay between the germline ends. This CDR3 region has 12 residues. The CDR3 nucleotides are TGTGCCAGCAGTATGGGACGCAACGAGCAGTACTTC. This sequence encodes CASSMGRNEQYF.

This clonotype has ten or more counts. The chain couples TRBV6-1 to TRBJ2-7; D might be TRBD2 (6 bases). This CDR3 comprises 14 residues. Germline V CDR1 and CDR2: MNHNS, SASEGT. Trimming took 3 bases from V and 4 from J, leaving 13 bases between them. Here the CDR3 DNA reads TGTGCCAGCAGTGAGGGGTCAGCGGGTTACGAGCAGTACTTC. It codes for CASSEGSAGYEQYF.

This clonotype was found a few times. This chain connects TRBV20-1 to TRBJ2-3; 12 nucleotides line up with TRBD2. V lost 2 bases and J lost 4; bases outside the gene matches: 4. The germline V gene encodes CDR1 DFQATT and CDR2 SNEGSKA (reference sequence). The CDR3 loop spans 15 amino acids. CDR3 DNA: TGCAGTGCTAGACGGCTAGCGGGAGGGTCAGATACGCAGTATTTT. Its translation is CSARRLAGGSDTQYF.

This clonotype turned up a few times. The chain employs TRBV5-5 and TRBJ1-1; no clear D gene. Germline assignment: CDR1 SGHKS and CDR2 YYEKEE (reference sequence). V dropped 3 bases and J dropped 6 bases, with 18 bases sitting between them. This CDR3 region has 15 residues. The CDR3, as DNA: TGTGCCAGCAGCTCACGCCCTAGCAATAGCGCTGAAGCTTTCTTT. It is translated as CASSSRPSNSAEAFF.

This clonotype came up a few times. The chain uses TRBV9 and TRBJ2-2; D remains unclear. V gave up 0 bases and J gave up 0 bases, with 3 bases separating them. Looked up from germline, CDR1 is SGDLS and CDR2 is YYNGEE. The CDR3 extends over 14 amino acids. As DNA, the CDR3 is TGTGCCAGCAGCGTAGGGGCGAACACCGGGGAGCTGTTTTTT. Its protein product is CASSVGANTGELFF.

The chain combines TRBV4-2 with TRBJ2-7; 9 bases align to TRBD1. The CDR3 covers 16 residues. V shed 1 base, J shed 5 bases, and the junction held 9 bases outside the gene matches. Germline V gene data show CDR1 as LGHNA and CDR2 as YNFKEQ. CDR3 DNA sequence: TGTGCCAGCAGCCAAGGCCCGGGACAGGGTGTGGACGAGCAGTACTTC. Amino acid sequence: CASSQGPGQGVDEQYF.

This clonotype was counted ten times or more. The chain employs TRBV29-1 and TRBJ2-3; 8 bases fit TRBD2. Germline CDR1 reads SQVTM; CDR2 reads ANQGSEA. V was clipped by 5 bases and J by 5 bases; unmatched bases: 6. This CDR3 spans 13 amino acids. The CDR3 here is CSVRAGGRDTQYF. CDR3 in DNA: TGCAGCGTTCGCGCGGGAGGCCGAGATACGCAGTATTTT.

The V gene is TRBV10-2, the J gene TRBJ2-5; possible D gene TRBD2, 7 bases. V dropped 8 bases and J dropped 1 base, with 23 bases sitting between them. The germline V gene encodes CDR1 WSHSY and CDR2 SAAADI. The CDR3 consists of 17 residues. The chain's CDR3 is CASGPWGRELGQETQYF. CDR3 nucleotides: TGCGCCAGCGGACCCTGGGGGCGGGAGTTAGGCCAAGAGACCCAGTACTTC.

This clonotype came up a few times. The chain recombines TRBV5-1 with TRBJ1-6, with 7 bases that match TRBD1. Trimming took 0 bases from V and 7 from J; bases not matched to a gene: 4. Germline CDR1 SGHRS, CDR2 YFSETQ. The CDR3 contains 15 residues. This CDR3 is CASSLGGTENSPLHF. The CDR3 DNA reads TGCGCCAGCAGCTTGGGGGGGACAGAGAATTCACCCCTCCACTTT.

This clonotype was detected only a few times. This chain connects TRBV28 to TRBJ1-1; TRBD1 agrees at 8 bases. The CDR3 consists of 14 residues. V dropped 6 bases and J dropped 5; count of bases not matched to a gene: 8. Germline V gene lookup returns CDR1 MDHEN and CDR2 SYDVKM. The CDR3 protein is CASRSQGAYTEAFF. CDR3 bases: TGTGCCAGCAGATCCCAGGGGGCGTATACTGAAGCTTTCTTT.

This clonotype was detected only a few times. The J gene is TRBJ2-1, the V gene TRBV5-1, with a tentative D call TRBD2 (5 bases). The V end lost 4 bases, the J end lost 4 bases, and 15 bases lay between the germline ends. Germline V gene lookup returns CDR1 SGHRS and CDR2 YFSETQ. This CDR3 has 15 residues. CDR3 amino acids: CASSLEGQEYNEQFF. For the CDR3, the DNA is TGCGCCAGCAGCCTCGAGGGCCAGGAGTACAATGAGCAGTTCTTC.

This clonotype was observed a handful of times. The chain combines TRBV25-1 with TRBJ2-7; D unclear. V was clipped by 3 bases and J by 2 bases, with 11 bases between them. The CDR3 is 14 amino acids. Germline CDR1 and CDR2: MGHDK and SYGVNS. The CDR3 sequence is CASSETGTAYEQYF. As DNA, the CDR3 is TGTGCCAGCAGTGAGACCGGCACGGCCTACGAGCAGTACTTC.

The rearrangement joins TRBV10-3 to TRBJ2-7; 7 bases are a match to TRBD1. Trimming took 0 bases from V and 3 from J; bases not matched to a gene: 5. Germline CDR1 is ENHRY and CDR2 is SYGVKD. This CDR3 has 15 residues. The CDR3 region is CAISESKTGNYEQYF. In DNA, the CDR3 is TGTGCCATCAGTGAGTCGAAGACAGGGAACTACGAGCAGTACTTC.